This paragraph covers one T cell receptor (beta chain) sequence. Its antigen is undetermined. The second PCR ran roughly 6 to 12 cycles with a sample-barcoded 5' primer and J-beta primers. Per-sample output comprised a minimum of 3 million paired-end reads containing CDR3. TCRdb re-analysed the 5' RACE reads in MiXCR, keeping a single row per CDR3 protein. This repertoire shows about 1,500,000 distinct CDR3 sequences, roughly 27% found once; its top ten account for less than 9.5%. The sample comes from a study of blood T cells in healthy people across ages. Regarding the study as a whole: Getting older went along with TCR beta diversity per million T cells dropping roughly linearly. Any changes in expanded clonotypes were possibly confounded, as donor CMV status remained unknown. As naive T cell percentage varied, TCR beta diversity correlated strongly with it.

The germline V gene encodes CDR1 MDHEN and CDR2 SYDVKM. Trimming removed 2 bases at V and 5 bases at J, with 12 bases between. The CDR3 is made up of 14 amino acids. Sequencing input: blood. V usage is TRBV28 and J usage is TRBJ1-1; D remains unclear. The sequence was obtained from a woman aged 25 to 45 in good health. CDR3 amino acids: CASSLGGQGTEAFF. CDR3 DNA sequence: TGTGCCAGCAGTTTAGGTGGGCAAGGGACTGAAGCTTTCTTT.